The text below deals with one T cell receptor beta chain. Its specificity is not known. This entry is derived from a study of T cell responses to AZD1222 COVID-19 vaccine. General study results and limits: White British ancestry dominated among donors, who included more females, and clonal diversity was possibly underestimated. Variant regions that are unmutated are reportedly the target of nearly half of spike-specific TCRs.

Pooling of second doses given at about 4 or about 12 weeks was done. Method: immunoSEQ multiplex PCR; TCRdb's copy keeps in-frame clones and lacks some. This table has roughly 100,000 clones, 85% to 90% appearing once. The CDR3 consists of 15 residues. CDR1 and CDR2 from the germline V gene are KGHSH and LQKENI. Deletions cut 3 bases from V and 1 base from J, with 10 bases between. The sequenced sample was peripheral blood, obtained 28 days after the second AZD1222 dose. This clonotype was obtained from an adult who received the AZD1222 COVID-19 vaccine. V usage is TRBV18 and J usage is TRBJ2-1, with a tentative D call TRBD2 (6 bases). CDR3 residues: CASSPREKSYNEQFF. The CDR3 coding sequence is TGTGCCAGCTCACCCCGGGAGAAGTCCTACAATGAGCAGTTCTTC. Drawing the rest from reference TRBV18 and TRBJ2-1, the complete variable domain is NAGVMQNPRHLVRRRGQEARLRCSPMKGHSHVYWYRQLPEEGLKFMVYLQKENIIDESGMPKERFSAEFPKEGPSILRIQQVVRGDSAAYFCASSPREKSYNEQFFGPGTRLTVL.